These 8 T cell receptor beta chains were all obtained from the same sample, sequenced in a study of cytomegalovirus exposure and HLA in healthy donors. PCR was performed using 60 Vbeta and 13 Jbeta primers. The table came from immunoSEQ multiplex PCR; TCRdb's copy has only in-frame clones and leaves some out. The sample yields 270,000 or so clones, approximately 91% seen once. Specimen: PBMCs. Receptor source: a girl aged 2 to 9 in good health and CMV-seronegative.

The CDR3 protein is CASSEAPGRYNEQFF. The DNA of the CDR3 is TGTGCCAGCAGTGAAGCTCCTGGCAGATACAATGAGCAGTTCTTC. The chain links TRBV6-1 to TRBJ2-1, with D hard to call. From germline, CDR1 is MNHNS and CDR2 SASEGT. The CDR3 length is 15 residues. V was cut by 0 bases and J by 4 bases, with 10 bases left in between.

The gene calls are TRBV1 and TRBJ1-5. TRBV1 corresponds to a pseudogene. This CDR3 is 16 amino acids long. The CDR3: CTSSYFLPLGNQPQHF. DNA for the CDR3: TGCACCAGCAGCTACTTTCTCCCCTTGGGCAATCAGCCCCAGCATTTT.

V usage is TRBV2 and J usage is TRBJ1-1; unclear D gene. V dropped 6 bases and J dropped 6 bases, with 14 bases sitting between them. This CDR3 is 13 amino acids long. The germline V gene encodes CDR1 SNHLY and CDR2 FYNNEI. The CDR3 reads CASRPAGIPEAFF. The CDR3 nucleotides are TGTGCCAGCAGACCCGCGGGGATCCCTGAAGCTTTCTTT.

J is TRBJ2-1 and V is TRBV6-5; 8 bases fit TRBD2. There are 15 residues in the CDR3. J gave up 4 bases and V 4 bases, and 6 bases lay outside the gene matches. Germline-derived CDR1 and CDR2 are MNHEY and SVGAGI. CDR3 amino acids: CASSSSGQPYNEQFF. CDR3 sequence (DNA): TGTGCCAGCAGTTCTAGCGGGCAACCGTACAATGAGCAGTTCTTC.

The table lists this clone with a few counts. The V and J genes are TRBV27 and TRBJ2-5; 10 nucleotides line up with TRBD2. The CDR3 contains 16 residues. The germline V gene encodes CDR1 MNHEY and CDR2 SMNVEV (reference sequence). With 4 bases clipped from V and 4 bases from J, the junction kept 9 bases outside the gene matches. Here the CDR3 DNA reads TGTGCCAGCAGTTCCTTAGCGGGGGGACTGGGAGAGACCCAGTACTTC. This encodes CASSSLAGGLGETQYF.

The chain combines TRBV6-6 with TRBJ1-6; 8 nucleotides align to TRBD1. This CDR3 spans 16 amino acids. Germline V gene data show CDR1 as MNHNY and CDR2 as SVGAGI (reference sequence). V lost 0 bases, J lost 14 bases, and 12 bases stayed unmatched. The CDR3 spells CASSYSRTGMAGALHF. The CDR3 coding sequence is TGTGCCAGCAGTTACTCTAGGACAGGGATGGCGGGGGCCCTCCACTTT.

CDR3 in amino acids: CASSPNKTSILYSYNEQFF. CDR3 DNA sequence: TGTGCCAGCAGCCCAAATAAGACTAGCATCCTTTACTCCTACAATGAGCAGTTCTTC. This chain joins TRBV13 and TRBJ2-1; 7 nucleotides agree with TRBD2. The J segment lost 0 bases and the V segment lost 5 bases, leaving 16 bases of the junction unmatched. The V gene's germline CDR1 is PRHDT and CDR2 FYEKMQ (reference sequence). The CDR3 sequence is 19 residues long.

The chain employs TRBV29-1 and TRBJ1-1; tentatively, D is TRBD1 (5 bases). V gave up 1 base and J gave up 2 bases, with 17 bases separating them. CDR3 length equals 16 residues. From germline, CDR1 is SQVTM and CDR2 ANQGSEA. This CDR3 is CSVEGLPGTHNTEAFF. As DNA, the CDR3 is TGCAGCGTTGAAGGTCTACCCGGGACTCACAACACTGAAGCTTTCTTT. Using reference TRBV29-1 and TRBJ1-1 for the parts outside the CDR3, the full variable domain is SAVISQKPSRDICQRGTSLTIQCQVDSQVTMMFWYRQQPGQSLTLIATANQGSEATYESGFVIDKFPISRPNLTFSTLTVSNMSPEDSSIYLCSVEGLPGTHNTEAFFGQGTRLTVV.